The table lists the clone carrying this T cell receptor beta chain with many counts. Its antigen remains unknown. Using RNA transcripts, the TCR beta CDR3 regions were amplified. The first-round RT-PCR employed HTBI primers together with the Qiagen OneStep RT-PCR kit. A multiplex PCR was then performed as the second round. TCRdb recomputed calls from the multiplex PCR reads with MiXCR, one row per CDR3 protein. This sample has about 420,000 distinct CDR3 sequences, with roughly 20% found just once. The CDR3 is 13 amino acids. CDR1 is SNHLY and CDR2 is FYNNEI in the germline V gene. V was clipped by 5 bases and J by 4 bases, with 11 bases between them. This entry belongs to a study of Graves' ophthalmopathy and Graves' hyperthyroidism. Study outcomes and limitations: Blood also carried most expanded thyroid clonotypes exceeding 0.001 frequency. Between ophthalmopathy and stable hyperthyroidism, a 13-signature model drew a separation with approximately 87% sensitivity and less than 83% specificity.

Orbital computed tomography and thyroid ultrasound, along with TRAb, serum thyroxine and clinical symptoms, underpinned diagnosis. The PBMCs were taken from roughly 10 ml of fresh peripheral blood. This chain connects TRBV2 to TRBJ1-1; D gene unclear. The sample taken for sequencing was peripheral blood. The origin of this receptor is a woman aged 18 to 35 with stable Graves' hyperthyroidism. Written as DNA, the CDR3 is TGTGCCAGCAGTCCTCTGGGAATCACTGAAGCTTTCTTT. Translating it yields CASSPLGITEAFF.